This T cell receptor (beta chain) was captured in a study of beta chain features in type 1 diabetes. Germline V CDR1 and CDR2: SGHDT, YYEEEE. V was clipped by 5 bases and J by 0 bases; unmatched bases: 8. CDR3 length: 16 residues. Expressed TCRB transcripts were sequenced, since all the RNA that had been isolated was reverse transcribed. Profiled with immunoSEQ multiplex PCR; TCRdb holds only in-frame clones, not every one. This table has about 140,000 clones, about 7.1% appearing once. This clone appeared a few times. The specimen sequenced was central memory CD4+ T cells from blood. The sequence derives from a woman in her twenties or thirties in good health. The chain joins TRBV5-6 to TRBJ1-1; 9 nucleotides match TRBD1. The CDR3 loop is CASSTDRGRVNTEAFF. CDR3 coding DNA: TGTGCCAGCAGTACGGACAGGGGTAGGGTGAACACTGAAGCTTTCTTT.